This T cell receptor (beta chain) stems from a study of blood T cell repertoires in COVID-19. Some clones are missing from TCRdb's copy, which holds only in-frame ones; the method was immunoSEQ multiplex PCR. The data show some 200,000 clones, approximately 81% seen once. This CDR3 has 15 amino acids. V trimming: 5 bases; J trimming: 5 bases; junction bases outside the gene matches: 7. The germline V gene has CDR1 SEHNR and CDR2 FQNEAQ (reference sequence). The Seattle patients joined while their infection was active and were tracked longitudinally afterward. The specimen was peripheral blood. V and J are TRBV7-9 and TRBJ2-1; 9 nucleotides line up with TRBD1. The origin of this receptor is a woman at least 80 years old with COVID-19, enrolled during active disease. CDR3 in amino acids: CASSPGQGPNNEQFF. As DNA, the CDR3 is TGTGCCAGCAGCCCTGGACAGGGGCCGAACAATGAGCAGTTCTTC. The variable domain in full, completed from reference TRBV7-9 and TRBJ2-1, reads DTGVSQNPRHKITKRGQNVTFRCDPISEHNRLYWYRQTLGQGPEFLTYFQNEAQLEKSRLLSDRFSAERPKGSFSTLEIQRTEQGDSAMYLCASSPGQGPNNEQFFGPGTRLTVL.